The next 3 T cell receptor beta chains were all read from a single sample in a study of CD8+ T cells in alopecia areata. The authors sorted pooled cutaneous lymph node cells using CD4, CD8alpha, NKG2D, NKG2ACE and other markers. RNA was extracted and reverse transcribed into cDNA as the sequencing template. The assay was immunoSEQ multiplex PCR, and TCRdb's table has in-frame clones only and misses some. The sample lists 290,000 or so clones, none appearing once, the ten largest making up more than 0.95%. Sequencing was performed on CD4+ T cells sorted from a lymph node. The origin of the receptors is a C3H/HeJ mouse with alopecia areata. MHC haplotype of the mouse line: H2-k.

With respect to this clone: Mouse germline and gene names are used. The read gets to within 4 residues of the CDR3 end, and the germline J gene fills in the rest. The identical CDR3 is also encoded by other nucleotide sequences in the sample. This chain joins TRBV1 and TRBJ2-5, with 8 bases lining up with TRBD2. The CDR3 contains 14 residues. Germline CDR1 reads NSQYPW; CDR2 reads LRSPGD (reference sequence). CDR3 residues: CTCSADLGGDTQYF. The CDR3 bases that were read are TGCACCTGCAGTGCAGACCTGGGGGGAGAC. Filled out from reference TRBV1 and TRBJ2-5, the complete variable domain reads VTLLEQNPRWRLVPRGQAVNLRCILKNSQYPWMSWYQQDLQKQLQWLFTLRSPGDKEVKSLPGADYLATRVTDTELRLQVANMSQGRTLYCTCSADLGGDTQYFGPGTRLLVL.

This clone turned up a few times. Gene names are the mouse ones. The observed sequence ends 4 residues before the CDR3 terminus, with the missing tail filled in from the germline J gene. The sample holds other DNA sequences that translate to the same CDR3. V is TRBV13-1 and J is TRBJ1-2, with 7 bases identical to TRBD1. Germline CDR1 is NSHNY and CDR2 is SYGAGN. The CDR3 contains 15 residues. J was trimmed by 0 bases and V by 0 bases; bases with no gene match: 2. CDR3 bases read: TGTGCCAGCAGTGATGTCCAGGGGGCAAACTCC. This codes for CASSDVQGANS. The full CDR3 sequence reads CASSDVQGANSDYTF.

This clone came up a few times. Mouse names are used for the genes. The read is 4 residues too short to cover the CDR3 end, so that end is filled in from the germline J gene. The V gene is TRBV13-1, the J gene TRBJ2-5, with D perhaps matching TRBD1 (6 bases). Per the germline V gene, CDR1 is NSHNY and CDR2 is SYGAGN. The CDR3 totals 13 residues. V lost 5 bases and J 2 bases, leaving 9 bases between the germline ends. CDR3 loop: CASRGQTQDTQYF. The DNA read from the CDR3 is TGTGCCAGCAGAGGACAGACCCAAGAC.